The T cell receptor beta chain described here comes from a study of T cells in localized non-small cell lung cancer. This CDR3 contains 15 residues. V gave up 6 bases and J gave up 2 bases, with 17 bases separating them. The germline CDR1 and CDR2 sequences are SGHTA and FQGTGA. In the case of this clone: The antigen is undetermined.

Profiled with immunoSEQ multiplex PCR; TCRdb holds only in-frame clones, not every one. The sample has about 130,000 clones; about 90% are singletons. Whole-study results and caveats: Appearances in adjacent lung were noted for a median 57 of the top 100 tumor clones.

The sequenced sample was peripheral blood, obtained before any cancer treatment. The sequence derives from a female donor at least 60 years old with stage I lung adenocarcinoma. The chain links TRBV7-3 to TRBJ2-7; either TRBD1 or TRBD2 may supply D (5 bases each). CDR3 coding DNA: TGTGCCAGCAGTCGAGGGGCAGGAGGCCCCTACGAGCAGTACTTC. It encodes CASSRGAGGPYEQYF.